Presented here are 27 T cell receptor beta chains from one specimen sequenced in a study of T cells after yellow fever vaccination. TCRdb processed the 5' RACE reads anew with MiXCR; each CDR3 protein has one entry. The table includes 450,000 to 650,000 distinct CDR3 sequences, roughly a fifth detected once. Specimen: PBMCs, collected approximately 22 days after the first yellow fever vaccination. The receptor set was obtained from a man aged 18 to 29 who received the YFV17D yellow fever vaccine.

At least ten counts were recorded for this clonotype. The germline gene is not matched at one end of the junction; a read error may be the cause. The CDR3 is CASSGTATNEKLFF. Here the CDR3 DNA reads TGTGCCAGCAGCGGGACAGCAACTAATGAAAAACTGTTTTTT. The chain employs TRBV5-1 and TRBJ1-4; TRBD1 aligns across 7 bases. Looked up from germline, CDR1 is SGHRS and CDR2 is YFSETQ. The CDR3 has 14 residues.

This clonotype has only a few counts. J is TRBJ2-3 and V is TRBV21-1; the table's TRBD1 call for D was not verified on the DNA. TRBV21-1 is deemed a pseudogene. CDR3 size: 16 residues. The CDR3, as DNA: TGTGCCAGCAGCCCCTGGGACAGGGGAGGTACAGATACGCAGTATTTT. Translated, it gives CASSPWDRGGTDTQYF.

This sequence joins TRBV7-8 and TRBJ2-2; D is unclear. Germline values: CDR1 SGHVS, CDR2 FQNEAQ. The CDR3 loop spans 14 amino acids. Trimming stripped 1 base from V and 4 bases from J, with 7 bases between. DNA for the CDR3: TGTGCCAGCAGCTTAGAACTTCTCACCGGGGAGCTGTTTTTT. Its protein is CASSLELLTGELFF. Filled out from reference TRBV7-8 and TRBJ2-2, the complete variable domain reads GAGVSQSPRYKVAKRGQDVALRCDPISGHVSLFWYQQALGQGPEFLTYFQNEAQLDKSGLPSDRFFAERPEGSVSTLKIQRTQQEDSAVYLCASSLELLTGELFFGEGSRLTVL.

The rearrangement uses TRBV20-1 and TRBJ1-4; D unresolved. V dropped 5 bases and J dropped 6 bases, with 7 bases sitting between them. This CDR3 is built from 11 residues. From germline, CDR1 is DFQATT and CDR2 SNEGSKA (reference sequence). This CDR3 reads CSAGFYEKLFF. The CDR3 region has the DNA TGCAGTGCTGGATTTTATGAAAAACTGTTTTTT.

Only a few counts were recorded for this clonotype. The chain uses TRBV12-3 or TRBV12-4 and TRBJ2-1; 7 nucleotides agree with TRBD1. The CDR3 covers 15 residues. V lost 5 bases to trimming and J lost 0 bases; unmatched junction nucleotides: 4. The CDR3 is CASSGQESSYNEQFF. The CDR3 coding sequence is TGTGCCAGCAGTGGACAGGAGAGCTCCTACAATGAGCAGTTCTTC.

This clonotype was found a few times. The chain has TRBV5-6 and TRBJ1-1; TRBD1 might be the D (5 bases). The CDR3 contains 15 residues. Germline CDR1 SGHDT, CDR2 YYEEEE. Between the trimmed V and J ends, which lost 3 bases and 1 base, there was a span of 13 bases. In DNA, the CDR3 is TGTGCCAGCAGCTACAAGTACAGGAGGAACACTGAAGCTTTCTTT. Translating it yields CASSYKYRRNTEAFF.

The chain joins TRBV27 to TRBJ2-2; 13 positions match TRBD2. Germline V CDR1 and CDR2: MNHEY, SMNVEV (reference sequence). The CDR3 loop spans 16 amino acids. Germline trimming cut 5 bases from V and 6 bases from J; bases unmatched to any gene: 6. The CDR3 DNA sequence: TGTGCCAGCAGTGCCACTAGCGGGGGGGCCCCCGGGGAGCTGTTTTTT. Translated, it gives CASSATSGGAPGELFF.

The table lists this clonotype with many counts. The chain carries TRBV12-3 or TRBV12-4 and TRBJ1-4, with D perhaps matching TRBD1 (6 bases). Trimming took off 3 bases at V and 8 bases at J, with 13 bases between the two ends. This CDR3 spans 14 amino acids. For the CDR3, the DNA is TGTGCCAGCAGTTTCCGGGGAGGGGGGGAAAAACTGTTTTTT. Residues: CASSFRGGGEKLFF.

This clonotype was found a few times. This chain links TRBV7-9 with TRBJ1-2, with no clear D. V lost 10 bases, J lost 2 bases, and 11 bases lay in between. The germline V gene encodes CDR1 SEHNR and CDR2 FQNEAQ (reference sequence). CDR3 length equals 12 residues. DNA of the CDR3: TGTGCCACCTTGACGGGGAACTATGGCTACACCTTC. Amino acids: CATLTGNYGYTF.

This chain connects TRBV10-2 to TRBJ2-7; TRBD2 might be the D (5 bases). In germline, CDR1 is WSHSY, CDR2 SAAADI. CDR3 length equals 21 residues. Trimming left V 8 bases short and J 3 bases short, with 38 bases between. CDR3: CASLNLSGSGETPDCIYEQYV. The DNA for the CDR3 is TGCGCCAGCCTTAACCTTTCCGGGTCCGGGGAGACTCCCGACTGTATCTACGAGCAGTACGTC.

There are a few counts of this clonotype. As DNA, the CDR3 is TGTGCCAGCCATGACAGCACCGGGGAGCTGTTTTTT. It encodes CASHDSTGELFF. The V and J genes are TRBV6-5 and TRBJ2-2, with D perhaps TRBD1 (5 bases). CDR1 is MNHEY and CDR2 is SVGAGI in the germline V gene. V was pared by 8 bases and J by 4 bases, with 8 bases between. The CDR3 sequence is 12 residues long.

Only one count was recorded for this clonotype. This CDR3 is CASSLRASGVGEQFF. In DNA, the CDR3 is TGTGCCAGCAGCTTACGTGCTAGCGGGGTGGGTGAGCAGTTCTTC. The V gene is TRBV5-4, the J gene TRBJ2-1; 9 nucleotides match TRBD2. CDR3 size: 15 residues. V shed 2 bases, J shed 9 bases, and the junction held 9 bases outside the gene matches. CDR1 is SGHNT and CDR2 is YYREEE in the germline V gene (reference sequence).

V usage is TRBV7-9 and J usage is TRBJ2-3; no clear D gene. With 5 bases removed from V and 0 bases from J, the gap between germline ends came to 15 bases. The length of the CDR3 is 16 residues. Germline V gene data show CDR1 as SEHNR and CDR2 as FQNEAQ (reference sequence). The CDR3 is CASSPHASASTDTQYF. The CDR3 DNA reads TGTGCCAGCAGCCCTCACGCCTCGGCAAGCACAGATACGCAGTATTTT.

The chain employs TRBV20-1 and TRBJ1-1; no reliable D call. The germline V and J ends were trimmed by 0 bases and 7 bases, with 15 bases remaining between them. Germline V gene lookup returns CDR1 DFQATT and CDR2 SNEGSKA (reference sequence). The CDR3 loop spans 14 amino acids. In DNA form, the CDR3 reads TGCAGTGCTAGAGATCGAAATGAGGGCCTTGAAGCTTTCTTT. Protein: CSARDRNEGLEAFF.

The DNA of the CDR3 is TGTGCCAGCAGCTTAGACAGGCCAACCGAGACCCAGTACTTC. Its translation is CASSLDRPTETQYF. The rearrangement links TRBV7-2 to TRBJ2-5; possible D gene TRBD1, 5 bases. The CDR3 loop spans 14 amino acids. The ends were cut back, 1 base at V and 5 bases at J, with 11 bases in the middle. The germline CDR1 and CDR2 sequences are SGHTA and FQGNSA. Together with reference TRBV7-2 and TRBJ2-5, the CDR3 gives the full variable domain: GAGVSQSPSNKVTEKGKDVELRCDPISGHTALYWYRQSLGQGLEFLIYFQGNSAPDKSGLPSDRFSAERTGGSVSTLTIQRTQQEDSAVYLCASSLDRPTETQYFGPGTRLLVL.

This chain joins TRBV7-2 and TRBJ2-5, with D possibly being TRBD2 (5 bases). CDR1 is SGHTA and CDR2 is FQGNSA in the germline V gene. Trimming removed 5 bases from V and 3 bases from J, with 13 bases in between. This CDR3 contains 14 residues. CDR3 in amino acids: CASSPTRLKETQYF. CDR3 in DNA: TGTGCCAGCAGCCCTACTAGGTTAAAAGAGACCCAGTACTTC.

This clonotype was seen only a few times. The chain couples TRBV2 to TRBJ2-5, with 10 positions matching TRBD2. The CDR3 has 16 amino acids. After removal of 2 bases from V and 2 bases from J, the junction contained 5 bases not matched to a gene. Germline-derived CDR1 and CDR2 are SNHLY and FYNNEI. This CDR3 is CASSETPGLAQETQYF. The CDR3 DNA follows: TGTGCCAGCAGTGAAACCCCGGGACTAGCGCAAGAGACCCAGTACTTC.

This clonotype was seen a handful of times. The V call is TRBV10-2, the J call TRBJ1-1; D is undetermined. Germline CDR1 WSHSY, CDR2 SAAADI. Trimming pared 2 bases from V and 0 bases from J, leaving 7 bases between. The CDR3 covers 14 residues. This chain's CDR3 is CASSEPQMNTEAFF. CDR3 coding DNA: TGCGCCAGCAGTGAGCCGCAAATGAACACTGAAGCTTTCTTT.

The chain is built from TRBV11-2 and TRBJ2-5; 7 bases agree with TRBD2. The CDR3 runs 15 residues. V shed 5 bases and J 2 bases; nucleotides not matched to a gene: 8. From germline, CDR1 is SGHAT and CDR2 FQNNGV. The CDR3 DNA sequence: TGTGCCAGCAGCACCCCGCGGGGGTTTCAAGAGACCCAGTACTTC. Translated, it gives CASSTPRGFQETQYF.

Here the CDR3 reads CASSQGSRVPDTQYF. The CDR3 DNA is TGTGCCAGCAGCCAAGGGTCCAGGGTGCCAGATACGCAGTATTTT. The V call is TRBV11-2, the J call TRBJ2-3; D is perhaps TRBD1 (5 bases). The CDR3 runs 15 residues. CDR1 SGHAT and CDR2 FQNNGV come from the germline V gene. Trimming left V 5 bases short and J 4 bases short, with 16 bases between. Full variable domain (rest looked up from reference TRBV11-2 and TRBJ2-3): EAGVAQSPRYKIIEKRQSVAFWCNPISGHATLYWYQQILGQGPKLLIQFQNNGVVDDSQLPKDRFSAERLKGVDSTLKIQPAKLEDSAVYLCASSQGSRVPDTQYFGPGTRLTVL.

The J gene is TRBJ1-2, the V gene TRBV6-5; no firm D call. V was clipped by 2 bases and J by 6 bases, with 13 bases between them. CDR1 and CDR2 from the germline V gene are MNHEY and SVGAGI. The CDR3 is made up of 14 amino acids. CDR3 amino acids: CASSYGTLQDGYTF. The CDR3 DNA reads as TGTGCCAGCAGTTACGGCACACTTCAAGATGGCTACACCTTC.

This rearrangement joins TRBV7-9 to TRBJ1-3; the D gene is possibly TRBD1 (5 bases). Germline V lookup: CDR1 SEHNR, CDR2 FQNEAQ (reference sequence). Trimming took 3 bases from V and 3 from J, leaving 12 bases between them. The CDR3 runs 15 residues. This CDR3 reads CASSFEGYIGNTIYF. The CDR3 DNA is TGTGCCAGCAGCTTCGAGGGGTACATTGGAAACACCATATATTTT.

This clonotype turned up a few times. This CDR3 is CSARGVYETQYF. The CDR3 DNA is TGCAGTGCTAGAGGGGTTTATGAGACCCAGTACTTC. The chain recombines TRBV20-1 with TRBJ2-5; D not certain. Germline lookup yields CDR1 DFQATT and CDR2 SNEGSKA (reference sequence). The CDR3 has 12 amino acids. Trimming removed 1 base at V and 5 bases at J, with 8 bases between.

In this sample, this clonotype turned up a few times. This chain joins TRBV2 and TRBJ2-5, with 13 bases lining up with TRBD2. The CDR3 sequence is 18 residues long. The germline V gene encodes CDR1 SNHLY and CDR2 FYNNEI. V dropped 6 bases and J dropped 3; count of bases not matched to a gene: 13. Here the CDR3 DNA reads TGTGCCAGCAGACCCGGACTAGCGGGGGCACCGTTGGAAGAGACCCAGTACTTC. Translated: CASRPGLAGAPLEETQYF.

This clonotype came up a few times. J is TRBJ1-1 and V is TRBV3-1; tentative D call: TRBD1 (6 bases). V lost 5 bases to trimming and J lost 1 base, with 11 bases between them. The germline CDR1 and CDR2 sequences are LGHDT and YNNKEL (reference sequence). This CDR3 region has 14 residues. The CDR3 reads CASSKGGTNTEAFF. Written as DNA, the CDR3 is TGTGCCAGCAGCAAGGGGGGCACGAACACTGAAGCTTTCTTT.

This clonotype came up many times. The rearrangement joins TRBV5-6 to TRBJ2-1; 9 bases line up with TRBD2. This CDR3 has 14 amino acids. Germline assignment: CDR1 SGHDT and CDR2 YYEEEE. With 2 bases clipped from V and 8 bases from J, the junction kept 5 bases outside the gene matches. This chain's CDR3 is CASSLVAGVHEQFF. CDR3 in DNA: TGTGCCAGCAGCTTAGTAGCGGGGGTACATGAGCAGTTCTTC.

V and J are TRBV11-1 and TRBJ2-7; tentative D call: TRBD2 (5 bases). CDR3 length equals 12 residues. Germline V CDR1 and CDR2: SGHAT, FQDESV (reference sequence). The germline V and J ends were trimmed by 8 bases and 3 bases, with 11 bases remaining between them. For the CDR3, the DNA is TGTGCCAGCTCTACACGGGACTACGAGCAGTACTTC. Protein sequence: CASSTRDYEQYF.